This is a list of T cell receptor beta chains from one sample in a study of blood T cell repertoires in COVID-19. Profiling relied on immunoSEQ multiplex PCR, and the TCRdb table lists in-frame clones only, not all of them. The top ten clones hold roughly an eighth of a sample with 400,000 to 450,000 clones, 88% of them seen once. The sample consisted of peripheral blood. These receptors were taken from a woman aged 50 to 60 with COVID-19, enrolled during active disease. CDR3s include the opening cysteine and the closing phenylalanine or tryptophan. The D gene is left open where the match is weak. A clone size is listed for some rows: how often the clone was seen (once, few, many), or a class if it is expanded.

size	V	D	J	DNA	CDR3
NA	TRBV30	NA	TRBJ1-3	TGTGCCTGGAGTCCCGCCGCAGGGGTCTCTGGAAACACCATATATTTT	CAWSPAAGVSGNTIYF
once	TRBV24-1	TRBD2	TRBJ2-3	TGTGCCACCAGTGATTTAGCGGGGGGGCCTGATACGCAGTATTTT	CATSDLAGGPDTQYF
NA	TRBV30	TRBD2	TRBJ2-5	TGTGCCTGCACATTGACTAGCGCGGAGACCCAGTACTTC	CACTLTSAETQYF
NA	TRBV5-1	NA	TRBJ2-1	TGCGCCAGCAGCCGGACAGCGGGGAGTTCCAATGAGCAGTTCTTC	CASSRTAGSSNEQFF
NA	TRBV5-4	NA	TRBJ2-5	TGTGCCAGCAGCTCCCCACAGGGTGGGGAGACCCAGTACTTC	CASSSPQGGETQYF
NA	TRBV30	NA	TRBJ1-1	TGTGCCTGGACGATCGCACGAGGAAATACTGAAGCTTTCTTT	CAWTIARGNTEAFF
NA	TRBV9	TRBD1	TRBJ1-5	TGTGCCAGCAGCTTGGGGGACAGTTATCAGCCCCAGCATTTT	CASSLGDSYQPQHF
NA	TRBV5-4	TRBD1	TRBJ2-7	TGTGCCAGCACCTGGGGCACAGGGGGCGGTCCCTACGAGCAGTACTTC	CASTWGTGGGPYEQYF
NA	TRBV12-3/TRBV12-4	NA	TRBJ1-1	TGTGCCAGCAGTTTACGGGGAAGAGCTTTCTTT	CASSLRGRAFF
NA	TRBV19	NA	TRBJ2-3	TGTGCCAGTAGTATAGTTAGAGTAGGCACAGATACGCAGTATTTT	CASSIVRVGTDTQYF
NA	TRBV3-1/TRBV3-2	TRBD2	TRBJ2-2	TGTGCCAGCAGCCAAGCGGGGGGGCGCACCGGGGAGCTGTTTTTT	CASSQAGGRTGELFF
NA	TRBV5-1	NA	TRBJ1-4	TGCGCCAGCAGCGCGACAGGATCTAATGAAAAACTGTTTTTT	CASSATGSNEKLFF
NA	TRBV27	TRBD1	TRBJ2-7	TGTGCCTCCTCCGGGACAGGGACTTACGAGCAGTACTTC	CASSGTGTYEQYF
NA	TRBV5-6	TRBD1	TRBJ1-1	TGTGCCAGCAGCTTGGGGACAGGGGACGCTTTCTTT	CASSLGTGDAFF
NA	TRBV3-1/TRBV3-2	TRBD2	TRBJ2-2	TGTGCCAGCAGCCAAGGAGCGGGGGGCAACACCGGGGAGCTGTTTTTT	CASSQGAGGNTGELFF